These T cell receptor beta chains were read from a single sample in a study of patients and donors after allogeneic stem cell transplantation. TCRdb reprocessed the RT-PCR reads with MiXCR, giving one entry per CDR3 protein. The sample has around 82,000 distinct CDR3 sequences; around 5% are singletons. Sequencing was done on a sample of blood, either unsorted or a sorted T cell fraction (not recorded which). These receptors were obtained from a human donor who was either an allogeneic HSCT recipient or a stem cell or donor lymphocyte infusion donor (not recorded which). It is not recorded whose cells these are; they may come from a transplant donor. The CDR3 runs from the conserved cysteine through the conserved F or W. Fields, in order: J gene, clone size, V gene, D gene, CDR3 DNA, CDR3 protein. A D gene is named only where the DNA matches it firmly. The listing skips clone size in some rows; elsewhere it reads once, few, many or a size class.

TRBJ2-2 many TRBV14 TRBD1 TGTGCCAGCAGCGGGACAGGGGAAGGAACCGGGGAGCTGTTTTTT CASSGTGEGTGELFF
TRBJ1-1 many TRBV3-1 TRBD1 TGTGCCAGCATCCCCCGGACAGGGCACACTGAAGCTTTCTTT CASIPRTGHTEAFF
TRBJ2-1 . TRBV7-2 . TGTGCCAGCAGCCCCCCCCCGGCGCCCGCTGAGCAGTTCTTC CASSPPPAPAEQFF
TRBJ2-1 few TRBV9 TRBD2 TGTGCCAGCACCCGTGCCGGCGGGAGCTATAATGAGCAGTTCTTC CASTRAGGSYNEQFF
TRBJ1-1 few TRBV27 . TGTGCCAGCAGTTTTGAGGGGCCGAACACTGAAGCTTTCTTT CASSFEGPNTEAFF
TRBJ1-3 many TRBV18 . TGTGCCAGCTCACCACCATCAGACCCGTACTCTGGAAACACCATATATTTT CASSPPSDPYSGNTIYF
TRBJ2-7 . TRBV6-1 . TGTGCCAGCAGTGCGACCCGGGCTAGCGCCTACTCCTACGAGCAGTACTTC CASSATRASAYSYEQYF
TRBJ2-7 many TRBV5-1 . TGCGCCAGCAGCCGACGAGGGGCCAAGTCTCCCTACGAGCAGTACTTC CASSRRGAKSPYEQYF
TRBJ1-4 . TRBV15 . TGTGCCACCAGCAGAGATTTCAGCCGGAATGAAAAACTGTTTTTT CATSRDFSRNEKLFF
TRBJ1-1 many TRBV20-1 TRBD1 TGCAGTGCCATACAGGGGGCGTACATGAACACTGAAGCTTTCTTT CSAIQGAYMNTEAFF
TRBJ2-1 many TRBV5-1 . TGCGCCAGCAGCTTGGGGGATTTCATGGGAGGCAATGAGCAGTTCTTC CASSLGDFMGGNEQFF
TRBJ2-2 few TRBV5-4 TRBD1 TGTGCCAGCAGCGCGAGGACAGGGCCCACCGGGGAGCTGTTTTTT CASSARTGPTGELFF
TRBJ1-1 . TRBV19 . TGTGCCAGTAGTATTGAGGGGACGAACACTGAAGCTTTCTTT CASSIEGTNTEAFF
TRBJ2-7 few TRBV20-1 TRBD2 TGCAGTGCTAGTGAAGCGGGAAGGGTCCACGAGCAGTACTTC CSASEAGRVHEQYF
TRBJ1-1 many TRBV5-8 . TGTGCCAGCAGCTCGGACCGATGGAACACTGAAGCTTTCTTT CASSSDRWNTEAFF
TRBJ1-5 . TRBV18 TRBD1 TGTGCCAGCTCACCCTCAGGGGGATTCAATCAGCCCCAGCATTTT CASSPSGGFNQPQHF
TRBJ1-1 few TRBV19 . TGTGCCAGTAGGAGCAGGGGCAATAGTGAAGCTTTCTTT CASRSRGNSEAFF
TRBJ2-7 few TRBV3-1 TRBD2 TGTGCCAGCAGCCAAGTGCTGACTAGCGGAAGCTCCTACGAGCAGTACTTC CASSQVLTSGSSYEQYF
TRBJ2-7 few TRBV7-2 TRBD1 TGTGCCAGCAGCGCTTACAGGGGCTCCTACGAGCAGTACTTC CASSAYRGSYEQYF
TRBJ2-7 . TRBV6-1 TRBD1 TGTGCCAGCAGCCCGAGGGGGCGCGCTGCTGAGCAGTACTTC CASSPRGRAAEQYF
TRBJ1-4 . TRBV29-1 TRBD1 TGCAGCGTATGGGAGGGGGCGAAGGAAAAACTGTTTTTT CSVWEGAKEKLFF
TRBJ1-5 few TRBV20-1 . TGCAGTGCTAGAGATAGTGGGCAGAGCAATCAGCCCCAGCATTTT CSARDSGQSNQPQHF